This record looks at one TCR beta chain sequence and its context. What it binds is unknown. These data originate in a study of shared clonotypes between healthy human individuals. Looking at the study overall: Three plates each covered CD4 naive and memory; CD8 naive two, CD8 memory one. Study-level findings and limits: Naive subsets generally exceeded memory subsets in estimated richness.

Around 30,000 T cell genomes, or roughly 200 ng DNA, went into the sorted-subset replicate PCRs. Original analysis: In the immunoSEQ data, sequences were junction-only and lacked quality scores, so filtering differed. Assay: immunoSEQ multiplex PCR; the TCRdb copy retains only in-frame clones and omits some. The D gene and trimming were derived from the DNA, and the V and J assignments and clone size from that table. Found here are roughly 2.2 million clones, roughly 90% of them singletons; the top ten hold about 0.36%. The germline V and J ends were trimmed by 8 bases and 7 bases, with 15 bases remaining between them. The CDR3 totals 13 residues. Germline V gene sequence: CDR1 PRHDT, CDR2 FYEKMQ (reference sequence).

The sequenced sample consisted of naive CD4+ T cells from PBMCs. The subset: CD45RA+ positively selected. The source of this sequence is a man between 18 and 35 years old in good health. Some clones in this sample may be carry-over from other donors' samples. The chain joins TRBV13 to TRBJ1-5; the D gene is possibly TRBD1 (6 bases). The CDR3 sequence: CASATGLSQPQHF. CDR3 nucleotides: TGTGCCAGCGCCACAGGGTTAAGCCAGCCCCAGCATTTT. The whole variable domain, remainder taken from reference TRBV13 and TRBJ1-5, is AAGVIQSPRHLIKEKRETATLKCYPIPRHDTVYWYQQGPGQDPQFLISFYEKMQSDKGSIPDRFSAQQFSDYHSELNMSSLELGDSALYFCASATGLSQPQHFGDGTRLSIL.